Below, 3 T cell receptor beta chains from the same sample are listed, as sequenced in a study of blood T cell repertoires in COVID-19. TCRdb's table, derived via immunoSEQ multiplex PCR, lists solely in-frame clones and lacks some. This sample has 250,000 to 300,000 clones, with about nine tenths found just once. The sequenced sample consisted of PBMCs or T cells enriched from blood (not recorded which). These TCRs come from a woman in her fifties or sixties who had been exposed to COVID-19.

This chain uses TRBV5-4 with TRBJ1-6; 7 positions agree with TRBD1. The J segment lost 8 bases and the V segment lost 3 bases, leaving 5 bases of the junction unmatched. Germline loops: CDR1 SGHNT, CDR2 YYREEE (reference sequence). The CDR3 consists of 14 residues. Written as DNA, the CDR3 is TGTGCCAGCAGCTCCGACAGGGTAGATTCACCCCTCCACTTT. Its translation is CASSSDRVDSPLHF.

This chain links TRBV28 with TRBJ1-2; 9 positions agree with TRBD1. The germline V gene has CDR1 MDHEN and CDR2 SYDVKM. The CDR3 contains 14 residues. The V gene end was trimmed by 6 bases and the J gene end by 8 bases; junction bases not matched to a gene: 10. This chain's CDR3 is CASSSITGGGGYTF. The DNA of the CDR3 is TGTGCCAGCAGCTCAATCACAGGGGGCGGCGGCTACACCTTC.

CDR3 residues: CASSQRAGRYGEQFF. CDR3 nucleotides: TGTGCCAGCAGCCAAAGAGCGGGGAGGTATGGTGAGCAGTTCTTC. The genes are TRBV7-2 and TRBJ2-1; TRBD2 agrees at 7 bases. The CDR3 is 15 amino acids. CDR1 is SGHTA, CDR2 FQGNSA, per germline. V lost 5 bases to trimming and J lost 9 bases; unmatched junction nucleotides: 13. The entire variable domain, with the rest obtained from reference TRBV7-2 and TRBJ2-1, is as follows: GAGVSQSPSNKVTEKGKDVELRCDPISGHTALYWYRQSLGQGLEFLIYFQGNSAPDKSGLPSDRFSAERTGGSVSTLTIQRTQQEDSAVYLCASSQRAGRYGEQFFGPGTRLTVL.